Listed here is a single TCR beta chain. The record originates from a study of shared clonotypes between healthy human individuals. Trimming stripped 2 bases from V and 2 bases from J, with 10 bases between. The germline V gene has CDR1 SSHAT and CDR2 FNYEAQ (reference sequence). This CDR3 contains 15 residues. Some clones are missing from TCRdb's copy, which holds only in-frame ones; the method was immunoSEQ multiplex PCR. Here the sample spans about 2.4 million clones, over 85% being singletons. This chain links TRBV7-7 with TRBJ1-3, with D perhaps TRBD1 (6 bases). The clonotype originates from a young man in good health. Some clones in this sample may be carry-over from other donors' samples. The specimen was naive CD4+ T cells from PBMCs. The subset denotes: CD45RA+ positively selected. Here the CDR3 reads CASSLSDRTGNTIYF. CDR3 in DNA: TGTGCCAGCAGCTTATCGGACAGAACTGGAAACACCATATATTTT.